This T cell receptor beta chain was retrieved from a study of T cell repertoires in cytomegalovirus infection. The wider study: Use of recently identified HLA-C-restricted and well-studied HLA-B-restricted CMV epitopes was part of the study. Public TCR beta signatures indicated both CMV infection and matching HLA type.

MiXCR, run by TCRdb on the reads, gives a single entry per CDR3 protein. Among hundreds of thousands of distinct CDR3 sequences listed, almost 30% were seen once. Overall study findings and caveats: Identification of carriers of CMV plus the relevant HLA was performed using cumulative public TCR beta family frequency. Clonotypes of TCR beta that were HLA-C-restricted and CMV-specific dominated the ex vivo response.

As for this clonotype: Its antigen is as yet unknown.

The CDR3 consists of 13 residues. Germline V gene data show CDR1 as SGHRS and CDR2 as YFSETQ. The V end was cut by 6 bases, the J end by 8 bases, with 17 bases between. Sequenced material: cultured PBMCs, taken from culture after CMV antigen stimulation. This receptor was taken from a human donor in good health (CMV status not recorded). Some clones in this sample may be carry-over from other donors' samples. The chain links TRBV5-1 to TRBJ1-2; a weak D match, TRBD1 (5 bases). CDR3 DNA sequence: TGCGCCAGCACCAGGGATATTGAGGGCGGCTACACCTTC. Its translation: CASTRDIEGGYTF.